Many counts were recorded for the clone carrying this TCR beta chain. Its antigen is not known. Trimming took 7 bases from V and 2 from J; bases not matched to a gene: 17. Germline CDR1 and CDR2: GTSNPN and SVGIG (reference sequence). The CDR3 totals 17 residues. These data originate in a study of early T cells in non-severe SARS-CoV-2 infection. Notes on the study in general: VDJdb-based matching was biased toward anti-spike CD8 responses and missed private and CD4 specificities.

The library protocol tagged individual cDNA molecules with unique molecular identifiers. TCRdb recomputed calls from the 5' RACE reads with MiXCR, one row per CDR3 protein. The data show under 140,000 distinct CDR3 sequences, over 10% seen once. Sequenced material: whole blood, taken at baseline. The TCR sequence derives from an adult who was a healthcare worker with PCR-confirmed SARS-CoV-2 infection or an uninfected control (not recorded which). The chain joins TRBV30 to TRBJ2-3; the match to TRBD2 covers 8 bases. The CDR3: CASSPHPAGVSTDTQYF. Here the CDR3 DNA reads TGTGCCTCCTCTCCCCACCCAGCGGGGGTATCCACAGATACGCAGTATTTT. The full variable domain, in which reference TRBV30 and TRBJ2-3 provide the parts outside the CDR3, is SQTIHQWPATLVQPVGSPLSLECTVEGTSNPNLYWYRQAAGRGLQLLFYSVGIGQISSEVPQNLSASRPQDRQFILSSKKLLLSDSGFYLCASSPHPAGVSTDTQYFGPGTRLTVL.